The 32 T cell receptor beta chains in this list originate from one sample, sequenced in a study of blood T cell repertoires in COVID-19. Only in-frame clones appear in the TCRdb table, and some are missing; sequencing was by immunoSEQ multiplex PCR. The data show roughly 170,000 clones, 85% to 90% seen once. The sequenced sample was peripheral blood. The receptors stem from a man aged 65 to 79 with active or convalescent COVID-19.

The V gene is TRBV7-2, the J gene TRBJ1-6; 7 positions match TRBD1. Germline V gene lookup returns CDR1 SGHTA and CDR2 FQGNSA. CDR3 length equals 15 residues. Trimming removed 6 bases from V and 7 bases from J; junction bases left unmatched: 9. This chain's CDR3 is CASSSLGQTNSPLHF. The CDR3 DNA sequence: TGTGCCAGCAGTAGTCTGGGACAGACAAATTCACCCCTCCACTTT.

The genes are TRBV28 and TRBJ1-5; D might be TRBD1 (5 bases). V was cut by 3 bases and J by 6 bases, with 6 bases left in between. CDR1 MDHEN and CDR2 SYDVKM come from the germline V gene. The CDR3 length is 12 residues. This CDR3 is CASSFGGQPQHF. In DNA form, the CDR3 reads TGTGCCAGCAGTTTCGGGGGTCAGCCCCAGCATTTT.

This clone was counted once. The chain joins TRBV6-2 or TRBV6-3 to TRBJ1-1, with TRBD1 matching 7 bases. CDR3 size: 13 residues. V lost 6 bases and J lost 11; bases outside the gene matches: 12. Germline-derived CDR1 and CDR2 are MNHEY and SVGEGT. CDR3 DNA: TGTGCCAGCAGCCGATTAGGGGGCTTCGAGGCTTTCTTT. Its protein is CASSRLGGFEAFF.

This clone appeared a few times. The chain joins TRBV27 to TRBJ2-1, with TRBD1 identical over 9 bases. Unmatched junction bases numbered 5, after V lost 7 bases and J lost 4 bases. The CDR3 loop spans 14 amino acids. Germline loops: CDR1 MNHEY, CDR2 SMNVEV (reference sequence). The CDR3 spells CASKTGGSYNEQFF. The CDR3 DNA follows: TGTGCCAGCAAAACAGGGGGCAGTTACAATGAGCAGTTCTTC.

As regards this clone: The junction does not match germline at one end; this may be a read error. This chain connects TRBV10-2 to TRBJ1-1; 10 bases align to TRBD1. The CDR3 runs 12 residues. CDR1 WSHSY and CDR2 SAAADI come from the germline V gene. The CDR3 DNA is TGCGCCAGCAGGGACTTGACAGGGGGCAAACACTTT. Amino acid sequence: CASRDLTGGKHF.

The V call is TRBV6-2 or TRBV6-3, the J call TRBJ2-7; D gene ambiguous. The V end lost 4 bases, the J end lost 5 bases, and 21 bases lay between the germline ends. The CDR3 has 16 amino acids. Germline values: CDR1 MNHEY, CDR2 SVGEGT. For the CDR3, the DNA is TGTGCCAGCAGTTTCTTAGACACCCGAAAAGGCAACGAGCAGTACTTC. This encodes CASSFLDTRKGNEQYF.

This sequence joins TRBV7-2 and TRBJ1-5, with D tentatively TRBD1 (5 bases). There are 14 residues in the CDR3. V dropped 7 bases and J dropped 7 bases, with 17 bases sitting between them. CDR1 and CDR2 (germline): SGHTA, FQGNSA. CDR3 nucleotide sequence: TGTGCCAGCACCGACTACCCGGGGGGACAGCCCCAGCATTTT. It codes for CASTDYPGGQPQHF.

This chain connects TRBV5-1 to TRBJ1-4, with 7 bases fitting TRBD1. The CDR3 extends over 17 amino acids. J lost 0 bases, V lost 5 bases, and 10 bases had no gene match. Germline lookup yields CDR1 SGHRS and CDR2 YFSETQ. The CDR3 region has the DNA TGCGCCAGCAGTCAAACACCTCAGGGGGCAACTAATGAAAAACTGTTTTTT. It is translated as CASSQTPQGATNEKLFF.

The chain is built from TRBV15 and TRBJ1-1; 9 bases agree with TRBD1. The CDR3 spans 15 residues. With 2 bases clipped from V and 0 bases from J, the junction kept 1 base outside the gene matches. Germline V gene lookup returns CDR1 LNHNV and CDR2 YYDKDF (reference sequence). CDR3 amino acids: CATSRTGGLNTEAFF. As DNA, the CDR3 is TGTGCCACCAGCAGAACAGGGGGCCTGAACACTGAAGCTTTCTTT.

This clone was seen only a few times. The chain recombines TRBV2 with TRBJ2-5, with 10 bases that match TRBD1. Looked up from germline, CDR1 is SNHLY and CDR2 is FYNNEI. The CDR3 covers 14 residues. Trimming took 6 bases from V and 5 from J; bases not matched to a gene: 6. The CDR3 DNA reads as TGTGCCAGCAGAAGGACAGGGGGGGTCGAGACCCAGTACTTC. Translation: CASRRTGGVETQYF. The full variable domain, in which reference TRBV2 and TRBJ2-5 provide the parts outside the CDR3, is EPEVTQTPSHQVTQMGQEVILRCVPISNHLYFYWYRQILGQKVEFLVSFYNNEISEKSEIFDDQFSVERPDGSNFTLKIRSTKLEDSAMYFCASRRTGGVETQYFGPGTRLLVL.

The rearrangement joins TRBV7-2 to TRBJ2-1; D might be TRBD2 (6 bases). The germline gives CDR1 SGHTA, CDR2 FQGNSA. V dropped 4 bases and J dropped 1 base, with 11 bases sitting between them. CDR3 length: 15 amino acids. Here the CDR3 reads CASSWTGVSYNEQFF. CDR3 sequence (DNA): TGTGCCAGCAGCTGGACGGGAGTTTCCTACAATGAGCAGTTCTTC.

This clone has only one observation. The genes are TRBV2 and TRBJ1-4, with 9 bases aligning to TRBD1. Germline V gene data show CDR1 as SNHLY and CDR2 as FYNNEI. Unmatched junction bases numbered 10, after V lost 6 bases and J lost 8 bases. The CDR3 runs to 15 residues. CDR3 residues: CASRPTDRGGEKLFF. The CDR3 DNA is TGTGCCAGCAGACCCACGGACAGGGGAGGCGAAAAACTGTTTTTT. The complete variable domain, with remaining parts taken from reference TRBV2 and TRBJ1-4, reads EPEVTQTPSHQVTQMGQEVILRCVPISNHLYFYWYRQILGQKVEFLVSFYNNEISEKSEIFDDQFSVERPDGSNFTLKIRSTKLEDSAMYFCASRPTDRGGEKLFFGSGTQLSVL.

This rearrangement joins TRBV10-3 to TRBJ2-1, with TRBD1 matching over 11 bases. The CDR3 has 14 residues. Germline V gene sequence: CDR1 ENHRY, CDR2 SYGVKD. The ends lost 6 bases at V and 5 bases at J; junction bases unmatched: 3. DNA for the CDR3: TGTGCCATCAGGGACAGGGGGCTTAACAATGAGCAGTTCTTC. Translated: CAIRDRGLNNEQFF.

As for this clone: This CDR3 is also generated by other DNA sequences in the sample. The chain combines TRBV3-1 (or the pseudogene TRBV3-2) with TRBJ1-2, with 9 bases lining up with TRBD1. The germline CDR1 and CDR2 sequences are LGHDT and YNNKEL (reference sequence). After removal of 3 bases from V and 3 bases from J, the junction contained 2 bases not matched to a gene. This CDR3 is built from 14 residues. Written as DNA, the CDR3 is TGTGCCAGCAGCCAGAGGGACAGGGACTATGGCTACACCTTC. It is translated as CASSQRDRDYGYTF.

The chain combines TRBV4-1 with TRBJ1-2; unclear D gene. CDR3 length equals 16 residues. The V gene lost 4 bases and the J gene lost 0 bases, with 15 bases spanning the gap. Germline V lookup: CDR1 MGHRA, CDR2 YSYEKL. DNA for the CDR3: TGCGCCAGCAGCCTAGCCGGTTGGAGAGCTAACTATGGCTACACCTTC. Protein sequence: CASSLAGWRANYGYTF.

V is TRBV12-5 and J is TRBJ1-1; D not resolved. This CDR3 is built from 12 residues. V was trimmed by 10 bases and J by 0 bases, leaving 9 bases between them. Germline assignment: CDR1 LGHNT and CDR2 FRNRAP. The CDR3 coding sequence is TGTGCTACCGCCGGGGTGAACACTGAAGCTTTCTTT. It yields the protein CATAGVNTEAFF.

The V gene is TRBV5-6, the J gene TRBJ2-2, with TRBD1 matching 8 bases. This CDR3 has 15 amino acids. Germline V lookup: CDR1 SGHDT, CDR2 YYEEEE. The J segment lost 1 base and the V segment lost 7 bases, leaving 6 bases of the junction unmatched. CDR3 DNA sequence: TGTGCCAGCTCTTCAGGGGGCATGAACACCGGGGAGCTGTTTTTT. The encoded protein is CASSSGGMNTGELFF.

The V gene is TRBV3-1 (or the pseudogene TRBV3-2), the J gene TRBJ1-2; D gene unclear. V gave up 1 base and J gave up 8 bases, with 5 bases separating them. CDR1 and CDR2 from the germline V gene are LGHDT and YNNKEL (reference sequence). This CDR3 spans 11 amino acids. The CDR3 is CASSQAGGYTF. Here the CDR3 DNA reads TGTGCCAGCAGCCAAGCAGGAGGCTACACCTTC.

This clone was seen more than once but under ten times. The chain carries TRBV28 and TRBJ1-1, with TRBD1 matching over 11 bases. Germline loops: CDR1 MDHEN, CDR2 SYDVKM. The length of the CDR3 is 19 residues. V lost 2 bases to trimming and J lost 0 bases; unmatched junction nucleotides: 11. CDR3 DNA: TGTGCCAGCAGTTTACTTTTGCTTGGGACAGGGGGGCTGAACACTGAAGCTTTCTTT. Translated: CASSLLLLGTGGLNTEAFF.

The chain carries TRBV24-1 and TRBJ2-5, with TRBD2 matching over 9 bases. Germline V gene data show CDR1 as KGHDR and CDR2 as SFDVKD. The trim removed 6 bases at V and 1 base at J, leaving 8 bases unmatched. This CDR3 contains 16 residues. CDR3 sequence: CATSNSGRSLQETQYF. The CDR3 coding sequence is TGTGCCACCAGTAATAGCGGGAGATCCCTCCAAGAGACCCAGTACTTC.

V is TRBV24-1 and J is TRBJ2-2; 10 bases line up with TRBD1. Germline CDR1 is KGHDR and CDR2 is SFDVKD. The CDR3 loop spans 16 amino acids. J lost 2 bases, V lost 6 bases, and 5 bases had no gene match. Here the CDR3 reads CATSTWTGGNTGELFF. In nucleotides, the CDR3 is TGTGCCACCAGTACCTGGACAGGGGGTAACACCGGGGAGCTGTTTTTT.

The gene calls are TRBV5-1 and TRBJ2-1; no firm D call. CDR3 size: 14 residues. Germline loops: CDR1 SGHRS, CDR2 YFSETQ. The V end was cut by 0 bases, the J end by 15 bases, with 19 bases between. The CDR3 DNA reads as TGCGCCAGCAGCTTGGGGGTAGTAGAACGGCGGTGGTTCTTC. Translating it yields CASSLGVVERRWFF.

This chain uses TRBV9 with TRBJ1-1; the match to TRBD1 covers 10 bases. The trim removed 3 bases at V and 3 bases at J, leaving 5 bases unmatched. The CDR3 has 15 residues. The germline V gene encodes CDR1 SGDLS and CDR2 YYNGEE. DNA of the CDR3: TGTGCCAGCAGCGATGACAGGGGGCGCGACACTGAAGCTTTCTTT. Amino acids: CASSDDRGRDTEAFF. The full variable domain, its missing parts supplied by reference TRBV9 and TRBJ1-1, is DSGVTQTPKHLITATGQRVTLRCSPRSGDLSVYWYQQSLDQGLQFLIQYYNGEERAKGNILERFSAQQFPDLHSELNLSSLELGDSALYFCASSDDRGRDTEAFFGQGTRLTVV.

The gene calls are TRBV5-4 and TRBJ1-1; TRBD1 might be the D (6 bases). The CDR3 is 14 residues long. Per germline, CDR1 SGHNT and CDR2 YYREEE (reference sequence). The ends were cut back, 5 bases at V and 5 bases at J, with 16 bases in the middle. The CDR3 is CASSSHGGRTEAFF. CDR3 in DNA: TGTGCCAGCAGTTCCCACGGGGGGCGGACTGAAGCTTTCTTT.

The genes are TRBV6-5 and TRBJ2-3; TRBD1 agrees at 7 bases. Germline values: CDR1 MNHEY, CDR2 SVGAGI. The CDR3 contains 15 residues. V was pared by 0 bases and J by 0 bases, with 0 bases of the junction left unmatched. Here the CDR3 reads CASSYSGQSTDTQYF. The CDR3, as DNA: TGTGCCAGCAGTTACTCGGGACAGAGCACAGATACGCAGTATTTT.

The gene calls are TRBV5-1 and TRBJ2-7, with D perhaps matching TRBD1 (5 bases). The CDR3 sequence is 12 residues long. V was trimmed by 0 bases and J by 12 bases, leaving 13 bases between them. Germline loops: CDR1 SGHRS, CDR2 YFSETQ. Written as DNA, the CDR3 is TGCGCCAGCAGCTTGGCCGCGGACAAGTGGTACTTC. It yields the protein CASSLAADKWYF.

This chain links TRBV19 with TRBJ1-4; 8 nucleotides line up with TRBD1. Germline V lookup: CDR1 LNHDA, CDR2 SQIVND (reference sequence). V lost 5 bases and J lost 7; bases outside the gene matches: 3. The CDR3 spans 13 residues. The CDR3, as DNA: TGTGCCAGTAGTGCGACAGGGGCTGAAAAACTGTTTTTT. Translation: CASSATGAEKLFF.

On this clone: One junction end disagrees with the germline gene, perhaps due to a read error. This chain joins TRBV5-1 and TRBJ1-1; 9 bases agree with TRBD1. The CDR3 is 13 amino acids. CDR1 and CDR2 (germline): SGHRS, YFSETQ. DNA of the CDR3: TGCGCCAGCAGCTGGGACAGGGACTCTGAGGCTTTCTTT. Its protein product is CASSWDRDSEAFF.

DNA of the CDR3: TGTGCCAGTCGGCCGCCGCTAGCGGGATACAATGAGCAGTTCTTC. Its translation is CASRPPLAGYNEQFF. The rearrangement joins TRBV6-5 to TRBJ2-1; 9 positions agree with TRBD2. V dropped 9 bases and J dropped 4; count of bases not matched to a gene: 10. Germline CDR1 and CDR2: MNHEY and SVGAGI. This CDR3 spans 15 amino acids.

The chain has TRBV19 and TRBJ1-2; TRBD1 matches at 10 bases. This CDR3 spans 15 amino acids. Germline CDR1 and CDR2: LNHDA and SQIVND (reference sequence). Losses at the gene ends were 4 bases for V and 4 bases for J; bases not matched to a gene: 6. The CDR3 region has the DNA TGTGCCAGTAGTACCCGGGACAGGGGCCGCTATGGCTACACCTTC. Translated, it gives CASSTRDRGRYGYTF.

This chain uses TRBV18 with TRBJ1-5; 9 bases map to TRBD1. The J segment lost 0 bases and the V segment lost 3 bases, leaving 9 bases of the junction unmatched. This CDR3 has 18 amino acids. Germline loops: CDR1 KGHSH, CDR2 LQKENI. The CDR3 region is CASSPPGTGSYSNQPQHF. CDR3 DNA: TGTGCCAGCTCACCGCCCGGGACAGGGAGCTATAGCAATCAGCCCCAGCATTTT.

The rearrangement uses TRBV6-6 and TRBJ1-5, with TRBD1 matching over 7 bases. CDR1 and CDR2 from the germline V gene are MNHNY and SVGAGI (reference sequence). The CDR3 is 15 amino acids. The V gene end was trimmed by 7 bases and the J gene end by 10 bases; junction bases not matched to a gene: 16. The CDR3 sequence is CASTREGAVGGPQHF. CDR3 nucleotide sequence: TGTGCCAGCACCCGAGAGGGGGCCGTAGGTGGTCCCCAGCATTTT.